This T cell receptor beta chain is from a study of PD-L1 blockade in urothelial cancer. This clone was recorded only once. The length of the CDR3 is 12 residues. Germline V lookup: CDR1 SGHDN, CDR2 FVKESK. V dropped 0 bases and J dropped 6 bases, with 5 bases sitting between them. Repertoires were generated with immunoSEQ multiplex PCR, while TCRdb's copy carries only in-frame clones and drops some. The data hold more than 65,000 clones, with around 90% observed a single time. The TCR comes from a woman in her seventies with urothelial cancer. Sequencing used PBMCs, obtained around atezolizumab (anti-PD-L1) treatment. This chain uses TRBV14 with TRBJ1-2, with no clear D. The CDR3 sequence is CASSQDRDGYTF. CDR3 nucleotide sequence: TGTGCCAGCAGCCAAGATAGAGATGGCTACACCTTC.